The following is a T cell receptor beta chain sequence with its context. This sample stems from a study of blood T cell repertoires in COVID-19. Recruited during active infection, patients (from Seattle) were subsequently followed longitudinally. Repertoires were generated with immunoSEQ multiplex PCR, while TCRdb's copy carries only in-frame clones and drops some. The profile shows about 400,000 clones, approximately 86% of them singletons. This CDR3 is 12 amino acids long. The chain has TRBV21-1 and TRBJ1-1; the table assigns TRBD1, which was not confirmed against the DNA. TRBV21-1 is assigned pseudogene status. Sequencing input: peripheral blood. The receptor was derived from a woman between 55 and 75 years old with COVID-19, enrolled during active disease. The CDR3 DNA reads TGTGCCAGCAAAATGAGGGGGACTGAAGCTTTCTTT. Amino acid sequence: CASKMRGTEAFF.